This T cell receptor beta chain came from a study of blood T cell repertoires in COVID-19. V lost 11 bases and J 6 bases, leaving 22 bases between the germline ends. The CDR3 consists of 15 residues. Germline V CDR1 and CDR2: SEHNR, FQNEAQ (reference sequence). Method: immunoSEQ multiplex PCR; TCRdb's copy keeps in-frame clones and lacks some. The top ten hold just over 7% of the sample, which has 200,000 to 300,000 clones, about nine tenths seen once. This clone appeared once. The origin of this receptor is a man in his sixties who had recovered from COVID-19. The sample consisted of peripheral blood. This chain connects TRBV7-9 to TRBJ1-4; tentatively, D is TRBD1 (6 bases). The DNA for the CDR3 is TGTGCCGTCCCACGGGTAGGGGGAAGGGATGAAAAACTGTTTTTT. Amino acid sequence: CAVPRVGGRDEKLFF.